Listed below are T cell receptor beta chains from one sample, sequenced in a study of T cell repertoires in cytomegalovirus infection. TCRdb recomputed calls from the reads with MiXCR, one row per CDR3 protein. The table has about 740,000 distinct CDR3 sequences, around 31% seen once. Their antigens are not known. Sequenced material: cultured PBMCs, taken from culture after CMV antigen stimulation. These receptors all stem from a human donor in good health (CMV status not recorded). Some clones in this sample may be carry-over from other donors' samples. Both conserved end residues are part of each CDR3. D genes are given only for firm matches. The listing skips clone size in some rows; elsewhere it reads once, few, many or a size class.

D gene	clone size	V gene	CDR3 length	J gene	CDR3 protein	CDR3 DNA
-	many	TRBV7-2	14	TRBJ1-2	CASSLGGPNYGYTF	TGTGCCAGCAGCTTAGGCGGACCTAACTATGGCTACACCTTC
-	few	TRBV29-1	14	TRBJ1-2	CSVEGTDHSYGYTF	TGCAGCGTGGAGGGGACCGATCATTCCTATGGCTACACCTTC
-	few	TRBV28	14	TRBJ2-7	CASGGRNKPYEQYF	TGTGCCAGCGGCGGTCGAAATAAGCCCTACGAGCAGTACTTC
TRBD2	few	TRBV11-2	14	TRBJ2-5	CASSLGGGVETQYF	TGTGCCAGCAGCCTGGGCGGGGGAGTAGAGACCCAGTACTTC
-	-	TRBV4-1	16	TRBJ2-5	CASSRGIAPPQETQYF	TGTGCCAGCAGCCGCGGAATAGCACCTCCACAAGAGACCCAGTACTTC
TRBD2	-	TRBV7-2	15	TRBJ2-5	CASSRNVGGGETQYF	TGTGCCAGCAGCCGTAATGTGGGGGGGGGAGAGACCCAGTACTTC
TRBD2	-	TRBV20-1	14	TRBJ2-5	CSASLAGEMETQYF	TGCAGTGCTTCGTTAGCGGGGGAGATGGAGACCCAGTACTTC
TRBD1	once	TRBV4-1	14	TRBJ1-5	CASRGQGVTQPQHF	TGCGCCAGCCGTGGACAGGGGGTAACTCAGCCCCAGCATTTT
-	few	TRBV6-2/TRBV6-3	12	TRBJ2-5	CASMDGQETQYF	TGTGCCAGCATGGACGGCCAAGAGACCCAGTACTTC
-	few	TRBV4-3	16	TRBJ2-5	CASSRSSWGALETQYF	TGCGCCAGCAGCCGATCAAGTTGGGGGGCATTAGAGACCCAGTACTTC
-	-	TRBV7-2	15	TRBJ2-3	CASSFERGVTDTQYF	TGTGCCAGCAGCTTTGAGAGAGGAGTCACAGATACGCAGTATTTT
TRBD2	many	TRBV7-2	16	TRBJ2-5	CASSLRLAGGPETQYF	TGTGCCAGCAGCTTAAGACTAGCGGGGGGGCCAGAGACCCAGTACTTC
-	-	TRBV12-3/TRBV12-4	15	TRBJ1-5	CASKNRGGSNQPQHF	TGTGCCAGCAAAAACAGAGGTGGTAGCAATCAGCCCCAGCATTTT
-	-	TRBV6-1	13	TRBJ2-7	CASSSRLVGEQYF	TGTGCCAGCAGTAGCAGGCTGGTGGGCGAGCAGTACTTC
-	-	TRBV12-5	13	TRBJ2-3	CASGLKLPDTQYF	TGTGCTAGTGGTTTGAAACTCCCGGATACGCAGTATTTT
-	many	TRBV12-3/TRBV12-4	12	TRBJ1-1	CASSLVPGEAFF	TGTGCCAGCAGTTTGGTTCCGGGGGAAGCTTTCTTT
-	few	TRBV6-1	14	TRBJ1-4	CASSEVTVNEKLFF	TGTGCCAGCAGTGAAGTAACAGTTAATGAAAAACTGTTTTTT
TRBD2	-	TRBV11-2	16	TRBJ2-1	CASSEPSGRAYNEQFF	TGTGCCAGCAGCGAACCTAGCGGGAGGGCCTACAATGAGCAGTTCTTC
-	-	TRBV7-2	16	TRBJ1-2	CASSRGIPGANYGYTF	TGTGCCAGCAGCCGTGGCATTCCAGGCGCTAACTATGGCTACACCTTC
-	-	TRBV7-2	14	TRBJ2-3	CASSRGLEDDTQYF	TGTGCCAGCAGCCGAGGACTGGAGGACGATACGCAGTATTTT
-	once	TRBV20-1	15	TRBJ1-2	CSARAHRDRNYGYTF	TGCAGTGCTAGAGCTCACCGGGACCGTAACTATGGCTACACCTTC
-	once	TRBV19	13	TRBJ2-7	CASRTQGGYEQYF	TGTGCCAGTAGAACACAGGGAGGCTACGAGCAGTACTTC